The 20 T cell receptor beta chains given below trace back to one sample, sequenced in a study of blood T cells in healthy people across ages. Primers used in a second PCR of roughly 6 to 11 cycles were a sample-barcoded 5' primer and a J-beta primer mix. TCRdb independently ran MiXCR on the 5' RACE reads; one entry per CDR3 protein. This sample has hundreds of thousands of distinct CDR3 sequences, with approximately 52% found just once. The sample taken for sequencing was blood. Receptors were obtained from a man aged 55 to 70 in good health.

This clonotype was counted between two and nine times. J is TRBJ2-3 and V is TRBV18, with 7 bases lining up with TRBD2. Trimming at V came to 5 bases and at J to 2 bases, leaving 7 bases not matched to a gene. The CDR3 extends over 15 amino acids. Per germline, CDR1 KGHSH and CDR2 LQKENI. The CDR3 reads CASSSSGLFTDTQYF. Written as DNA, the CDR3 is TGTGCCAGCTCATCATCGGGACTATTCACAGATACGCAGTATTTT.

This clonotype was seen at least ten times. V gene TRBV29-1 combines with J gene TRBJ2-1; the match to TRBD1 covers 7 bases. This CDR3 region has 18 residues. V lost 3 bases and J lost 0; bases outside the gene matches: 14. Germline-derived CDR1 and CDR2 are SQVTM and ANQGSEA. The CDR3 loop reads CSVDEVRGNLPSYNEQFF. The DNA for the CDR3 is TGCAGCGTTGATGAGGTCAGGGGGAACTTACCCTCCTACAATGAGCAGTTCTTC.

This clonotype was picked up a small number of times. V is TRBV7-2 and J is TRBJ1-5; 7 nucleotides match TRBD1. The CDR3 contains 15 residues. Trimming at V came to 5 bases and at J to 1 base, leaving 5 bases not matched to a gene. The germline CDR1 and CDR2 sequences are SGHTA and FQGNSA. CDR3 bases: TGTGCCAGCAGCCCCACGGGACAGAGCAATCAGCCCCAGCATTTT. It specifies CASSPTGQSNQPQHF.

The chain carries TRBV20-1 and TRBJ2-7, with 9 bases lining up with TRBD2. After removal of 1 base from V and 2 bases from J, the junction contained 0 bases not matched to a gene. The CDR3 is made up of 13 amino acids. CDR1 and CDR2 (germline): DFQATT, SNEGSKA (reference sequence). DNA of the CDR3: TGCAGTGCTAGAGGACTAGCGGCCTACGAGCAGTACTTC. It translates to CSARGLAAYEQYF.

The sample holds a few counts of this clonotype. The V call is TRBV9, the J call TRBJ2-3; D might be TRBD1 or TRBD2, each matching 7 bases. The CDR3 length is 15 residues. The V gene lost 0 bases and the J gene lost 1 base, with 9 bases spanning the gap. Germline assignment: CDR1 SGDLS and CDR2 YYNGEE. The chain's CDR3 is CASSVAGGGTDTQYF. The CDR3 nucleotides read TGTGCCAGCAGCGTAGCAGGGGGGGGCACAGATACGCAGTATTTT.

This clonotype was detected many times. The chain joins TRBV20-1 to TRBJ1-5; 7 bases map to TRBD1. V lost 6 bases, J lost 6 bases, and 11 bases stayed unmatched. From germline, CDR1 is DFQATT and CDR2 SNEGSKA (reference sequence). This CDR3 is built from 14 residues. The CDR3 DNA follows: TGCAGTGCCAAAGGGGGCGCAGGAAGTCAGCCCCAGCATTTT. The encoded protein is CSAKGGAGSQPQHF.

The chain has TRBV6-6 and TRBJ2-5, with D tentatively TRBD1 or TRBD2 (5 bases each). The CDR3 loop spans 14 amino acids. CDR1 is MNHNY and CDR2 is SVGAGI in the germline V gene (reference sequence). V was clipped by 6 bases and J by 2 bases, with 13 bases between them. CDR3 bases: TGTGCCAGCAGCCTGGGACGGGGACAAGAGACCCAGTACTTC. This codes for CASSLGRGQETQYF.

The chain carries TRBV4-3 and TRBJ2-3, with D hard to call. CDR3 length equals 15 residues. V dropped 0 bases and J dropped 4 bases, with 11 bases sitting between them. Germline V gives CDR1 LGHNA, CDR2 YSLEER. In nucleotides, the CDR3 is TGCGCCAGCAGCCAAGATTTTCGAGAGGCAGATACGCAGTATTTT. It encodes CASSQDFREADTQYF.

The chain couples TRBV18 to TRBJ2-7, with 12 bases that match TRBD2. Trimming cost V 6 bases and J 0 bases; bases outside gene matches: 9. Germline values: CDR1 KGHSH, CDR2 LQKENI. The CDR3 consists of 17 residues. CDR3 bases: TGTGCCAGCTCCCTCGGACTAGCGGGGTTGGCCTCCTACGAGCAGTACTTC. This encodes CASSLGLAGLASYEQYF.

This rearrangement joins TRBV6-6 to TRBJ2-7, with TRBD1 matching 7 bases. The CDR3 extends over 16 amino acids. CDR1 and CDR2 (germline): MNHNY, SVGAGI (reference sequence). The V and J ends lost 4 bases and 2 bases, in that order; junction bases with no gene match: 11. The CDR3 sequence is CASSSPATGITYEQYF. In nucleotides, the CDR3 is TGTGCCAGCAGTTCCCCGGCGACAGGGATAACCTACGAGCAGTACTTC.

V is TRBV6-5 and J is TRBJ1-6; tentatively, D is TRBD1 (6 bases). With 6 bases removed from V and 14 bases from J, the gap between germline ends came to 26 bases. The CDR3 spans 16 residues. CDR1 and CDR2 (germline): MNHEY, SVGAGI. The CDR3 sequence is CASSYKVSGGKRTLHF. For the CDR3, the DNA is TGTGCCAGCAGCTACAAGGTCTCCGGGGGCAAGAGAACCCTCCACTTT.

This sequence joins TRBV5-1 and TRBJ2-1; D call uncertain. The germline V and J ends were trimmed by 3 bases and 6 bases, with 10 bases remaining between them. Germline-derived CDR1 and CDR2 are SGHRS and YFSETQ. CDR3 length: 13 residues. CDR3 loop: CASSSVRSNEQFF. CDR3 coding DNA: TGCGCCAGCAGCTCCGTTCGCTCCAATGAGCAGTTCTTC.

This clonotype was counted only a few times. The chain is built from TRBV28 and TRBJ2-1; D remains unclear. Trimming left V 7 bases short and J 10 bases short, with 11 bases between. The CDR3 has 11 amino acids. CDR1 and CDR2 from the germline V gene are MDHEN and SYDVKM. CDR3 region: CASTETREQFF. In nucleotides, the CDR3 is TGTGCCAGCACGGAAACGAGAGAGCAGTTCTTC.

In its sample, this clonotype was seen a few times. The CDR3 loop reads CASSQERTEGAGTQYF. The CDR3 DNA reads as TGTGCCAGCAGCCAAGAAAGGACAGAGGGGGCCGGTACGCAGTATTTT. The V gene is TRBV14, the J gene TRBJ2-3, with 7 bases lining up with TRBD1. After removal of 0 bases from V and 8 bases from J, the junction contained 11 bases not matched to a gene. The CDR3 loop spans 16 amino acids. CDR1 and CDR2 from the germline V gene are SGHDN and FVKESK.

J is TRBJ2-2 and V is TRBV27; either TRBD1 or TRBD2 may supply D (7 bases each). Germline V CDR1 and CDR2: MNHEY, SMNVEV (reference sequence). CDR3 size: 15 residues. V lost 1 base, J lost 5 bases, and 11 bases lay in between. The CDR3 DNA reads as TGTGCCAGCAGTTTATACAGGGGAGGGACCGGGGAGCTGTTTTTT. Encoded protein: CASSLYRGGTGELFF.

The chain couples TRBV25-1 to TRBJ2-4; TRBD1 matches at 8 bases. The J call is doubtful: the DNA matches TRBJ2-7 better. The CDR3 contains 15 residues. Germline CDR1 and CDR2: MGHDK and SYGVNS. The CDR3: CASSESRTGTYEQYF. The CDR3 region has the DNA TGTGCCAGCAGTGAATCTCGGACAGGGACCTACGAGCAGTACTTC.

This clonotype appeared a few times. The V and J genes are TRBV9 and TRBJ2-5; TRBD2 agrees at 8 bases. The length of the CDR3 is 16 residues. Trimming removed 0 bases from V and 5 bases from J; junction bases left unmatched: 9. The V gene's germline CDR1 is SGDLS and CDR2 YYNGEE. The CDR3 reads CASSVAGGRIRETQYF. The CDR3 DNA follows: TGTGCCAGCAGCGTAGCGGGCGGGAGGATAAGGGAGACCCAGTACTTC. Complete variable domain (other parts from reference TRBV9 and TRBJ2-5): DSGVTQTPKHLITATGQRVTLRCSPRSGDLSVYWYQQSLDQGLQFLIQYYNGEERAKGNILERFSAQQFPDLHSELNLSSLELGDSALYFCASSVAGGRIRETQYFGPGTRLLVL.

This clonotype was picked up many times. V usage is TRBV29-1 and J usage is TRBJ1-1, with D perhaps matching TRBD1 (5 bases). Deletions cut 2 bases from V and 5 bases from J, with 15 bases between. The CDR3 consists of 14 residues. Per the germline V gene, CDR1 is SQVTM and CDR2 is ANQGSEA. This CDR3 reads CSVEPEAGRTEAFF. The CDR3 DNA is TGCAGCGTTGAACCGGAAGCAGGGCGGACTGAAGCTTTCTTT.

The chain carries TRBV10-3 and TRBJ2-7; D is possibly TRBD1 or TRBD2 (5 bases each). V was clipped by 3 bases and J by 0 bases, with 18 bases between them. Germline V gives CDR1 ENHRY, CDR2 SYGVKD. This CDR3 is 17 amino acids long. The DNA of the CDR3 is TGTGCCATCAGTGAAACATTGAGGGACCGAAGCTCCTACGAGCAGTACTTC. As protein: CAISETLRDRSSYEQYF.

The V and J genes are TRBV7-6 and TRBJ2-7; TRBD1 matches at 11 bases. Germline loops: CDR1 SGHVS, CDR2 FNYEAQ. The CDR3 is made up of 15 amino acids. V dropped 5 bases and J dropped 9; count of bases not matched to a gene: 12. The CDR3 is CASSPRTGGNHGQYF. The CDR3 DNA reads TGTGCCAGCAGCCCTCGGACAGGGGGCAACCACGGGCAGTACTTC.